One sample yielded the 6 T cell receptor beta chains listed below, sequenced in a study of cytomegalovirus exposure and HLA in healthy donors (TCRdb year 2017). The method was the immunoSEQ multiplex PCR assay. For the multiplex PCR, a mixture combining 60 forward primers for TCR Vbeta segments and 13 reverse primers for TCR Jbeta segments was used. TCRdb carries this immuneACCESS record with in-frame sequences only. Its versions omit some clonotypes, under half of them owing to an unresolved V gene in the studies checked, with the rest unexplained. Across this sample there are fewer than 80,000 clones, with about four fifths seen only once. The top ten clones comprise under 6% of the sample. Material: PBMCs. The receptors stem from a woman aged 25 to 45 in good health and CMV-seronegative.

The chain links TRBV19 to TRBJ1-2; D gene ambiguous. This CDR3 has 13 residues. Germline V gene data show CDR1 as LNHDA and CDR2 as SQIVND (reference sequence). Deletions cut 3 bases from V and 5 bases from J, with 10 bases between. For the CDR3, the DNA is TGTGCCAGTAGTATCGACGCTAGTTATGGCTACACCTTC. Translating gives CASSIDASYGYTF.

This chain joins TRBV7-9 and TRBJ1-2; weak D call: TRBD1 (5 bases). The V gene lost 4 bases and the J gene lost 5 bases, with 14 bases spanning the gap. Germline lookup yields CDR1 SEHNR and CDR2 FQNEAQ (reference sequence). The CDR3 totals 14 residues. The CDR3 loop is CASSSDQGGYGYTF. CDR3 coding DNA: TGTGCCAGCAGCTCCGACCAGGGAGGATATGGCTACACCTTC.

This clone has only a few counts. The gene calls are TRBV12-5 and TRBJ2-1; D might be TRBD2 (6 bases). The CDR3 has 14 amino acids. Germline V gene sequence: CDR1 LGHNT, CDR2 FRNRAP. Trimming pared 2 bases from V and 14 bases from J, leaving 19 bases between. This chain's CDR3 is CASGLSTDYRKEFF. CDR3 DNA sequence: TGTGCTAGTGGTTTGTCAACGGACTACCGCAAGGAGTTCTTC.

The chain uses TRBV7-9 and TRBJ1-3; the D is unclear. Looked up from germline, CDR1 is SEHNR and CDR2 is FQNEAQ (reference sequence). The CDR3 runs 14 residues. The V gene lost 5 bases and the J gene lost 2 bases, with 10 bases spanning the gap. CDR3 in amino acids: CASSHLSPGNTIYF. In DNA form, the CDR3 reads TGTGCCAGCAGCCACTTAAGCCCTGGAAACACCATATATTTT.

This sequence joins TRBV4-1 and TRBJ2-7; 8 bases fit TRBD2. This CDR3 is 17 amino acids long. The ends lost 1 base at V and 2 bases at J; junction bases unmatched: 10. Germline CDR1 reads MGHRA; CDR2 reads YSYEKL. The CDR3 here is CASSQGGAGGLAYEQYF. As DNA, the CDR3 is TGCGCCAGCAGCCAAGGGGGGGCGGGGGGACTGGCCTACGAGCAGTACTTC.

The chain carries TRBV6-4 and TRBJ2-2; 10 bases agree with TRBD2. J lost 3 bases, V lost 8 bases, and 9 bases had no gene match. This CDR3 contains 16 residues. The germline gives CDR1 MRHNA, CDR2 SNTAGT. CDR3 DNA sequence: TGTGCCAGCTCCCCTCTAGCGGGAGAGGACACCGGGGAGCTGTTTTTT. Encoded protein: CASSPLAGEDTGELFF.